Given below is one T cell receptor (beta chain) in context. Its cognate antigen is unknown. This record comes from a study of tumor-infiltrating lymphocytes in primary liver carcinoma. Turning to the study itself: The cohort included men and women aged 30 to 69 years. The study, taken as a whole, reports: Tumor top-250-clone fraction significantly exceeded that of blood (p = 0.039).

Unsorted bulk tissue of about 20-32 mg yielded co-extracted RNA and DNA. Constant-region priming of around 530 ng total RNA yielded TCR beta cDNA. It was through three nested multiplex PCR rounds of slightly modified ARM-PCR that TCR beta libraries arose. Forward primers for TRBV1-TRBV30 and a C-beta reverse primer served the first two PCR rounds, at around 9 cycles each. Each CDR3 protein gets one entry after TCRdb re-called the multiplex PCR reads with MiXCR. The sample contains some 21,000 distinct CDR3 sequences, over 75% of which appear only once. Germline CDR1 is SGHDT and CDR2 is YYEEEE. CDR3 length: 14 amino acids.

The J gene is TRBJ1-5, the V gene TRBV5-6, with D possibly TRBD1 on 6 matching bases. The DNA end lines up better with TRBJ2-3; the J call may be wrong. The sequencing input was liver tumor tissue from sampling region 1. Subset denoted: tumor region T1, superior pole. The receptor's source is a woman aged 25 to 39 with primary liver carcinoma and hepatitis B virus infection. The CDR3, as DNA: TGTGCCAGCAGCACAGGGTGTAGCAATCAGCCCCAGTATTTT. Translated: CASSTGCSNQPQYF.